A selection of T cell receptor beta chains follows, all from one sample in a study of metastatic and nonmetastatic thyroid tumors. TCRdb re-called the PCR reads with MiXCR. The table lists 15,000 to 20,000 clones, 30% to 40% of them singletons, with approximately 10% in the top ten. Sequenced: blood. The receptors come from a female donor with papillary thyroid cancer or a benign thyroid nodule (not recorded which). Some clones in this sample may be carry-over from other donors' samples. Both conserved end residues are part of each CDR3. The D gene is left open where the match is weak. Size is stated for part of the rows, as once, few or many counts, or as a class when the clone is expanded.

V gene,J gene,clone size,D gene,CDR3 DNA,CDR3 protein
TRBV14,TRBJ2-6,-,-,TGTGACAGGAGCAGGAGGGGGGCCAACGTCCTGACTTTC,CDRSRRGANVLTF
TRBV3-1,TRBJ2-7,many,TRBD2,TGTGCCAGCAGCCGGACTAGCCTCTACGAGCAGTACTTC,CASSRTSLYEQYF
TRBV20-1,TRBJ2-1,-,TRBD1,TGCAGTGCTGCCAGGGGGCTCGCGAGGCTTGAGCAGTTCTTC,CSAARGLARLEQFF
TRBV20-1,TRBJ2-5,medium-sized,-,TGCAGTGCCCCGGGAGCGGGCAACCAAGAGACCCAGTACTTC,CSAPGAGNQETQYF
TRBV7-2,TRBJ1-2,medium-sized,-,TGTGCCAGCAGCGCCGGATCCGGAGGGGGCTATGGCTACACCTTC,CASSAGSGGGYGYTF
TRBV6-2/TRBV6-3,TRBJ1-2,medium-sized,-,TGTGCCAGCAGTCGAGGCTATGGCTACACCTTC,CASSRGYGYTF
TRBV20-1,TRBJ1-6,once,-,TGCAGTGCCGAGGGGCAGGCGGGGTCACCCCTCCACTTT,CSAEGQAGSPLHF
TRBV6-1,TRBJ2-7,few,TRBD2,TGTGCCAGCAGTCGCACTAGCGGGAGCTCGGGCGAGCAGTACTTC,CASSRTSGSSGEQYF
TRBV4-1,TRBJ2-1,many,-,TGCGCCAGCAGCCCCAAAACTGGAAGCTCCTACAATGAGCAGTTCTTC,CASSPKTGSSYNEQFF
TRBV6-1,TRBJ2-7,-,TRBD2,TGTGCCAGCAGGGAAGTCCCATGGGGGGGGAAAATATACGAGCAGTACTTC,CASREVPWGGKIYEQYF
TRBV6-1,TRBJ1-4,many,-,TGTGCCAGCAGGCAATACGTCGGGCAGGGGACTAATGAAAAACTGTTTTTT,CASRQYVGQGTNEKLFF
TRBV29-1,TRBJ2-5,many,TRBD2,TGCAGCGTTGTCCGAACCAGACTAGCGGGGGAAGAGACCCAGTACTTC,CSVVRTRLAGEETQYF
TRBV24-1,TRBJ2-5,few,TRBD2,TGTGCCACCAGTACAGCGGGAACCCAAGAGACCCAGTACTTC,CATSTAGTQETQYF
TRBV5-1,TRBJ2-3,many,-,TGCGCCAGCAGCCTAGGGACGAGCCCCACAGATACGCAGTATTTT,CASSLGTSPTDTQYF
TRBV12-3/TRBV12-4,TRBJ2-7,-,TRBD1,TGTGCCAGCAGTCACACAGGGGACACCTACGAGCAGTACTTC,CASSHTGDTYEQYF
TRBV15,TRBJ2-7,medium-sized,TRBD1,TGTGCCACCAGCGGGGACAGGGGGCCCTACGAGCAGTACTTC,CATSGDRGPYEQYF
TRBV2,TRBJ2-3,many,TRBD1,TGTGCCAGCAAGAGACAGGGGCTTAGCACAGATACGCAGTATTTT,CASKRQGLSTDTQYF
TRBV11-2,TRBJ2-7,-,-,TGTGCCAGCAGCGTTCGACAGGGAGGGGTGTCCTACGAGCAGTACTTC,CASSVRQGGVSYEQYF
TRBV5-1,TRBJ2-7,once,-,TGCGCCAGCAGCTTGTCAGGTGTTTCCCTCGAGCAGTACTTC,CASSLSGVSLEQYF
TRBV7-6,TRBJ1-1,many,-,TGCGCCAGCAGCTTAGCCCCGAACACTGAAGCTTTCTTT,CASSLAPNTEAFF
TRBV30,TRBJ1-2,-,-,TGTGCCTGGCATAGACCGACAACAGGACTCGCCCCTCTCGGCTACACCTTC,CAWHRPTTGLAPLGYTF
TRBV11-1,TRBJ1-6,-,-,TGTGCCAGCAGCCACGGGCCTAGCTCCTATAATTCACCCCTCCACTTT,CASSHGPSSYNSPLHF
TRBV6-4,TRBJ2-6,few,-,TGTGCCAGCACTTACAGCTACTATGGGGCCAACGTCCTGACTTTC,CASTYSYYGANVLTF
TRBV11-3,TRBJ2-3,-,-,TGTGCCAGCAGCTCTGCGGGGTATAGCACAGATACGCAGTATTTT,CASSSAGYSTDTQYF
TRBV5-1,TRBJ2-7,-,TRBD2,TGCGCCAGCGGTCCCGGGAGCGGGGGGTCTCGGGAGCAGTACTTC,CASGPGSGGSREQYF
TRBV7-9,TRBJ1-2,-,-,TGTGCCAGCATGGGGCAGGGACTTTATGGCTACACCTTC,CASMGQGLYGYTF